The clone carrying this TCR beta chain was seen a few times. The antigen is not known. TCRdb recomputed calls from the reads with MiXCR, one row per CDR3 protein. The table records 290,000 or so distinct CDR3 sequences, around 9.1% of them present only once. The data belong to a study of T cell repertoires in cytomegalovirus infection. The study, taken as a whole, reports: The cumulative frequency of public TCR beta families distinguished individuals who carried CMV together with the relevant HLA.

Sequencing input: PBMCs. The TCR comes from a human donor in good health (CMV status not recorded). Some clones in this sample may be carry-over from other donors' samples.

CDR3 loop: CSAPLAGGSTEQYF. The DNA for the CDR3 is TGCAGTGCCCCCCTAGCGGGGGGTAGTACCGAGCAGTACTTC. This chain joins TRBV20-1 and TRBJ2-7; TRBD2 aligns across 11 bases. CDR3 length: 14 residues. Germline loops: CDR1 DFQATT, CDR2 SNEGSKA (reference sequence). With V trimmed by 6 bases and J by 6 bases, 10 bases remained unmatched.